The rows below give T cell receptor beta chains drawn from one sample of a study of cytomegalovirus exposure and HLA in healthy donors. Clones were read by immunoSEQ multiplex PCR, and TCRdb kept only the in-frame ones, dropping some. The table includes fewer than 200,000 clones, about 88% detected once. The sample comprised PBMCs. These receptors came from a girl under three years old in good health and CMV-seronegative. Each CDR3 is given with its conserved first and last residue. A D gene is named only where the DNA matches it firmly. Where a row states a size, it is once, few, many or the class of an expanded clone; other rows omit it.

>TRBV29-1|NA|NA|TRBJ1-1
CSVSGTLNTEAFF
TGCAGCGTCTCCGGGACACTTAACACTGAAGCTTTCTTT
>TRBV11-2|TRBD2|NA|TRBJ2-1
CASSSHYLAGGSNEQFF
TGTGCCAGCAGCTCTCATTACCTAGCGGGGGGCAGTAATGAGCAGTTCTTC
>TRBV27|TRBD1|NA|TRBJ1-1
CASSSPWTGLKGDTEAFF
TGTGCCAGCAGTTCCCCATGGACAGGTCTAAAGGGGGACACTGAAGCTTTCTTT
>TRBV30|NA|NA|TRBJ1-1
CAWTEGLPRAFF
TGTGCCTGGACCGAGGGCTTACCGAGGGCTTTCTTT
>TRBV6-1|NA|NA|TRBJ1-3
CASATSGFSGNTIYF
TGTGCCAGCGCCACGTCGGGATTCAGTGGAAACACCATATATTTT
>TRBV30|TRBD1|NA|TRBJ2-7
CAWSWDRGYEQYF
TGTGCCTGGAGTTGGGACAGGGGCTACGAGCAGTACTTC
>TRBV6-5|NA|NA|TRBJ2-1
CASSDRPYNEQFF
TGTGCCAGCAGTGACAGGCCCTACAATGAGCAGTTCTTC
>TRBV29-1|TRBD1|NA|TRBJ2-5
CSVSGGVQALRYQYF
TGCAGCGTTTCAGGGGGCGTTCAAGCCCTTCGGTACCAGTACTTC
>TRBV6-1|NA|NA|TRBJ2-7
CASSGQTYEQYF
TGTGCCAGCAGTGGACAGACCTACGAGCAGTACTTC
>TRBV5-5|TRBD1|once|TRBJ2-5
CASSPTPRQGAHQETQYF
TGTGCCAGCAGCCCAACACCTCGACAGGGGGCACATCAAGAGACCCAGTACTTC
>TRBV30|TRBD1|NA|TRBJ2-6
CAWSHDRAGANVLTF
TGTGCCTGGAGTCACGACAGGGCAGGGGCCAACGTCCTGACTTTC
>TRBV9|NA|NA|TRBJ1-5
CATRGFNQPQHF
TGTGCCACCCGGGGATTCAATCAGCCCCAGCATTTT
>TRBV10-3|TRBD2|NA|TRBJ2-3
CAIRGTSGGVDTQYF
TGTGCCATCAGGGGGACTAGCGGGGGTGTTGATACGCAGTATTTT
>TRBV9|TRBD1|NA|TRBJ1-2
CASSTQRHRGHGYTF
TGTGCCAGCAGCACTCAGCGACACAGGGGGCATGGCTACACCTTC
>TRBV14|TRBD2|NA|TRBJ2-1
CASSLRTSVYNEQFF
TGTGCCAGCAGCCTCCGGACTAGCGTATACAATGAGCAGTTCTTC
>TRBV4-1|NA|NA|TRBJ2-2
CASSQALISGLTGELFF
TGCGCCAGCAGCCAAGCATTGATTAGCGGCCTCACCGGGGAGCTGTTTTTT
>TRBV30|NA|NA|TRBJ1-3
CAWSPRLGNTIYF
TGTGCCTGGAGTCCCAGGCTAGGAAACACCATATATTTT
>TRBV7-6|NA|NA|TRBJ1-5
CASSLAGGGLNQPQHF
TGTGCCAGCAGCTTAGCTGGGGGGGGCTTGAATCAGCCCCAGCATTTT
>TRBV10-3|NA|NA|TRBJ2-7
CAISDNYEQYF
TGTGCCATCAGTGACAACTACGAGCAGTACTTC
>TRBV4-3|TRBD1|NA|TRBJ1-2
CASSQVTGKGQGNYGYTF
TGCGCCAGCAGCCAAGTCACGGGGAAGGGACAGGGTAACTATGGCTACACCTTC
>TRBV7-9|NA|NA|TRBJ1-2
CASSLDGINGYTF
TGTGCCAGCAGCTTAGACGGGATCAATGGCTACACCTTC
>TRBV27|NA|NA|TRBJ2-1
CATAGINEQFF
TGTGCCACTGCGGGCATCAATGAGCAGTTCTTC